A single sample gave rise to the 13 T cell receptor beta chains below, sequenced in a study of blood T cell repertoires in COVID-19. Profiled with immunoSEQ multiplex PCR; TCRdb holds only in-frame clones, not every one. The sample yields hundreds of thousands of clones, roughly 88% seen once. The sequenced material came from peripheral blood. Source of these receptors: a woman in her 70s with COVID-19, enrolled during active disease.

This clone was picked up one time. The rearrangement joins TRBV11-2 to TRBJ1-1, with 8 bases identical to TRBD1. CDR3 length: 15 amino acids. V was pared by 5 bases and J by 1 base, with 6 bases of the junction left unmatched. From germline, CDR1 is SGHAT and CDR2 FQNNGV. The CDR3 DNA reads TGTGCCAGCAGCCGGACAGGGCGAACGAACACTGAAGCTTTCTTT. This encodes CASSRTGRTNTEAFF.

This clone was found once. The V call is TRBV21-1, the J call TRBJ2-7; the listed D gene, TRBD1, was not tested against the DNA. TRBV21-1 is listed as a pseudogene. The length of the CDR3 is 13 residues. The CDR3 spells CASSNRTGREQYF. CDR3 in DNA: TGTGCCAGCAGCAACAGGACAGGGCGCGAGCAGTACTTC.

The chain links TRBV10-3 to TRBJ1-6; no reliable D call. Trimming removed 7 bases at V and 7 bases at J, with 11 bases between. CDR1 and CDR2 (germline): ENHRY, SYGVKD. The CDR3 consists of 13 residues. This chain's CDR3 is CAIMVGPNSPLHF. As DNA, the CDR3 is TGTGCCATCATGGTGGGCCCGAATTCACCCCTCCACTTT.

This chain joins TRBV9 and TRBJ2-3, with TRBD1 matching over 7 bases. CDR3 length equals 16 residues. The ends lost 3 bases at V and 4 bases at J; junction bases unmatched: 11. CDR1 is SGDLS and CDR2 is YYNGEE in the germline V gene. The CDR3 sequence is CASSGRTGVLSDTQYF. The DNA for the CDR3 is TGTGCCAGCAGCGGGAGGACAGGTGTGTTATCAGATACGCAGTATTTT.

The chain is built from TRBV4-2 and TRBJ2-7, with 8 bases identical to TRBD1. The CDR3 length is 14 residues. With V trimmed by 3 bases and J by 5 bases, 6 bases remained unmatched. Per the germline V gene, CDR1 is LGHNA and CDR2 is YNFKEQ. Here the CDR3 reads CASSHGQGSHEQYF. CDR3 DNA: TGTGCCAGCAGCCACGGACAGGGTTCCCACGAGCAGTACTTC.

The chain carries TRBV14 and TRBJ2-7, with a tentative D call TRBD1 (6 bases). V lost 4 bases to trimming and J lost 2 bases, with 6 bases between them. Germline values: CDR1 SGHDN, CDR2 FVKESK. This CDR3 comprises 12 residues. The CDR3 region has the DNA TGTGCCAGCAGCCGACAGGCCTACGAGCAGTACTTC. It yields the protein CASSRQAYEQYF.

This clone has just one count. The rearrangement links TRBV5-4 to TRBJ2-7; D is perhaps TRBD1 (5 bases). V was cut by 0 bases and J by 3 bases, with 13 bases left in between. The CDR3 sequence is 15 residues long. Germline CDR1 reads SGHNT; CDR2 reads YYREEE (reference sequence). In DNA, the CDR3 is TGTGCCAGCAGCTTGGGAGGCGCAGGGATCTACGAGCAGTACTTC. It encodes CASSLGGAGIYEQYF.

The V and J genes are TRBV5-6 and TRBJ2-2; 7 bases match TRBD2. Germline V gene sequence: CDR1 SGHDT, CDR2 YYEEEE. V gave up 3 bases and J gave up 0 bases; unmatched junction bases: 2. The CDR3 extends over 15 amino acids. The CDR3 coding sequence is TGTGCCAGCAGCTACGGGAGGCCGAACACCGGGGAGCTGTTTTTT. Protein sequence: CASSYGRPNTGELFF.

V usage is TRBV4-1 and J usage is TRBJ1-2; TRBD1 agrees at 7 bases. Losses at the gene ends were 3 bases for V and 2 bases for J; bases not matched to a gene: 9. Germline V gene sequence: CDR1 MGHRA, CDR2 YSYEKL. The CDR3 length is 16 residues. As DNA, the CDR3 is TGCGCCAGCAGCCAGAATGCCCGACAGGGAAACTATGGCTACACCTTC. This translates into CASSQNARQGNYGYTF.

The chain recombines TRBV27 with TRBJ2-3; D call uncertain. This CDR3 spans 11 amino acids. Germline V gene sequence: CDR1 MNHEY, CDR2 SMNVEV (reference sequence). The ends were cut back, 6 bases at V and 3 bases at J, with 4 bases in the middle. The CDR3 region is CASRYTDTQYF. CDR3 in DNA: TGTGCCAGCAGGTATACAGATACGCAGTATTTT.

The chain combines TRBV30 with TRBJ1-2; D perhaps matches TRBD1 (6 bases). Germline V gives CDR1 GTSNPN, CDR2 SVGIG (reference sequence). The CDR3 covers 13 residues. The V end was cut by 4 bases, the J end by 8 bases, with 17 bases between. The CDR3 sequence: CAWTGRTDEGYTF. The CDR3 nucleotides are TGTGCCTGGACTGGACGGACAGATGAGGGCTACACCTTC.

V usage is TRBV4-1 and J usage is TRBJ1-5, with D possibly being TRBD1 (5 bases). V was cut by 1 base and J by 0 bases, with 7 bases left in between. This CDR3 has 15 residues. The germline V gene encodes CDR1 MGHRA and CDR2 YSYEKL. For the CDR3, the DNA is TGCGCCAGCAGCCAAGTGACAGATAGCAATCAGCCCCAGCATTTT. Protein sequence: CASSQVTDSNQPQHF.

The chain couples TRBV15 to TRBJ2-1; 9 bases line up with TRBD2. The CDR3 has 15 residues. V shed 4 bases, J shed 9 bases, and the junction held 10 bases outside the gene matches. The germline gives CDR1 LNHNV, CDR2 YYDKDF (reference sequence). CDR3 amino acids: CATSITGLAAGEQFF. The CDR3 coding sequence is TGTGCCACCAGCATTACGGGACTAGCAGCCGGTGAGCAGTTCTTC.